The 13 T cell receptor beta chains below all came from one sample that was sequenced in a study of T cell clonality in common variable immunodeficiency (dated by TCRdb to between 2015 and 2017). Receptors were amplified or captured by the immunoSEQ multiplex PCR assay. Held by TCRdb, this immuneACCESS table contains in-frame sequences only and omits some clones. Under half of the omission traces to an unresolved V gene where checked; the cause of the rest is unknown. This sample holds approximately 50,000 clones in total, without any singletons. Approximately 0.84% of the sample is held by the ten biggest clonotypes. The sample was peripheral blood mononuclear cells. These receptors all come from a person aged 18 to 75 in good health.

In this sample, this clone turned up many times. Sequence at one end of the junction differs from germline and may be a read error. Read sequence stops 3 residues before the CDR3 end, and the germline J gene provides the missing end. The chain joins TRBV4-2 to TRBJ2-4, with D hard to call. CDR3 length: 13 amino acids. CDR1 is LGHNA, CDR2 YNFKEQ, per germline. CDR3 amino acids: CASSQEGGNIQYF. The sequenced part of the CDR3 DNA is TGCGCCAGCAGCCAAGAAGGTGGAAACATT.

This clone was seen at least ten times. Read sequence stops 3 residues before the CDR3 end, and the germline J gene provides the missing end. The V gene is TRBV9, the J gene TRBJ2-3, with 12 bases fitting TRBD2. Germline V lookup: CDR1 SGDLS, CDR2 YYNGEE. The CDR3 length is 19 residues. Trimming took 0 bases from V and 0 from J; bases not matched to a gene: 8. The sequenced CDR3 bases are TGTGCCAGCAGCGTAGAACTAGCGGGGGGTGCTGAAAGCACAGATACG. Amino acid sequence: CASSVELAGGAESTDT. The entire CDR3 sequence reads CASSVELAGGAESTDTQYF. Full variable domain (rest looked up from reference TRBV9 and TRBJ2-3): DSGVTQTPKHLITATGQRVTLRCSPRSGDLSVYWYQQSLDQGLQFLIQYYNGEERAKGNILERFSAQQFPDLHSELNLSSLELGDSALYFCASSVELAGGAESTDTQYFGPGTRLTVL.

This clone came up many times. Partial CDR3 DNA: TGTGCCAGTAGTATGCCTAAACAGGGGGGCGATGAG. Its protein is CASSMPKQGGDE. The CDR3, in full, reads CASSMPKQGGDEQFF. The chain couples TRBV19 to TRBJ2-1; 8 bases are shared with TRBD1. Read sequence stops 3 residues before the CDR3 end, and the germline J gene provides the missing end. The germline CDR1 and CDR2 sequences are LNHDA and SQIVND (reference sequence). J was trimmed by 8 bases and V by 3 bases; bases with no gene match: 9. CDR3 length equals 15 residues.

This clone was picked up many times. From the germline J gene comes the end of the CDR3, since the read stops 3 residues before it. The V and J genes are TRBV7-2 and TRBJ2-5; tentatively, D is TRBD2 (6 bases). V dropped 3 bases and J dropped 1 base, with 12 bases sitting between them. Germline CDR1 and CDR2: SGHTA and FQGNSA. This CDR3 is built from 15 residues. The CDR3 loop is CASSFTGTSQETQYF. The covered CDR3 bases are TGTGCCAGCAGCTTTACCGGGACTTCCCAAGAGACC.

In its sample, this clone was seen many times. The CDR3 extends 3 residues past the end of the read, so its final part is completed from the germline J gene. The chain couples TRBV6-4 to TRBJ2-2, with D perhaps matching TRBD2 (7 bases). This CDR3 comprises 14 residues. Trimming left V 7 bases short and J 0 bases short, with 9 bases between. CDR1 MRHNA and CDR2 SNTAGT come from the germline V gene. The DNA read from the CDR3 is TGTGCCAGCACCGGGGGGCCGAACACCGGGGAG. Its protein is CASTGGPNTGE. In full, the CDR3 is CASTGGPNTGELFF.

The sample holds many counts of this clone. The read falls 3 residues short of the CDR3 end, and the missing part is taken from the germline J gene. This rearrangement joins TRBV5-4 to TRBJ1-1; 7 bases align to TRBD1. The CDR3 totals 15 residues. V was clipped by 4 bases and J by 4 bases; unmatched bases: 10. Germline values: CDR1 SGHNT, CDR2 YYREEE (reference sequence). The CDR3 sequence is CASSLDRDSSTEAFF. The DNA read from the CDR3 is TGTGCCAGCAGCCTAGACAGGGATTCGAGCACTGAA. Filled out from reference TRBV5-4 and TRBJ1-1, the complete variable domain reads ETGVTQSPTHLIKTRGQQVTLRCSSQSGHNTVSWYQQALGQGPQFIFQYYREEENGRGNFPPRFSGLQFPNYSSELNVNALELDDSALYLCASSLDRDSSTEAFFGQGTRLTVV.

This clone was found many times. With the read ending 3 residues before the CDR3 end, the germline J gene is used to fill in that end. V and J are TRBV19 and TRBJ1-1; TRBD1 is a possible D gene (5 bases). V was shortened by 3 bases and J by 1 base, with 6 bases between the two germline ends. This CDR3 region has 13 residues. Germline V gene sequence: CDR1 LNHDA, CDR2 SQIVND (reference sequence). The sequenced CDR3 bases are TGTGCCAGTAGTATTGACAGGAACACTGAA. It encodes CASSIDRNTE. The entire CDR3 protein is CASSIDRNTEAFF.

This clone was detected many times. The read ends 3 residues early relative to the CDR3; the germline J gene fills the gap. This chain uses TRBV2 with TRBJ2-2; TRBD1 matches at 7 bases. Per the germline V gene, CDR1 is SNHLY and CDR2 is FYNNEI. V lost 8 bases to trimming and J lost 1 base; unmatched junction nucleotides: 4. This CDR3 comprises 14 residues. The DNA read from the CDR3 is TGTGCCAGCGGGACAGCCCGGAACACCGGGGAG. This gives the protein CASGTARNTGE. The full CDR3 is CASGTARNTGELFF.

This clone was seen at least ten times. Read coverage stops 3 residues before the CDR3 terminus; the germline J gene supplies the remainder. The J gene is TRBJ2-1, the V gene TRBV20-1, with 7 bases that match TRBD2. Germline V lookup: CDR1 DFQATT, CDR2 SNEGSKA (reference sequence). CDR3 size: 15 residues. V trimming: 2 bases; J trimming: 4 bases; junction bases outside the gene matches: 8. Incomplete CDR3 DNA: TGCAGTGCTAGACCCGTGGCGGGAGCATACAATGAG. Its protein is CSARPVAGAYNE. The whole CDR3 protein is CSARPVAGAYNEQFF.

About this clone itself: The observed sequence ends 3 residues before the CDR3 terminus, with the missing tail filled in from the germline J gene. The chain uses TRBV5-5 and TRBJ1-6; no reliable D call. The CDR3 loop spans 12 amino acids. Trimming took 3 bases from V and 10 from J, leaving 8 bases between them. Germline V gene sequence: CDR1 SGHKS, CDR2 YYEKEE (reference sequence). Incomplete CDR3 DNA: TGTGCCAGCAGCTCGTTAGGGTCACCC. Protein product: CASSSLGSP. The whole CDR3 protein is CASSSLGSPLHF.

Many counts were recorded for this clone. The read stops 3 residues short of the end of the CDR3; the missing end is completed from the germline J gene. This chain links TRBV5-4 with TRBJ2-3; D remains unclear. CDR1 is SGHNT and CDR2 is YYREEE in the germline V gene (reference sequence). The CDR3 consists of 11 residues. Trimming removed 4 bases from V and 3 bases from J, with 3 bases in between. CDR3: CASSLTDTQYF. CDR3 bases read: TGTGCCAGCAGCCTTACAGATACG.

This clone was found many times. The sequence runs out 3 residues before the end of the CDR3; the remainder is reconstructed from the germline J gene. The chain couples TRBV18 to TRBJ2-1; tentatively, D is TRBD2 (6 bases). The V gene's germline CDR1 is KGHSH and CDR2 LQKENI. The CDR3 runs 15 residues. V was shortened by 2 bases and J by 5 bases, with 13 bases between the two germline ends. The sequenced part of the CDR3 DNA is TGTGCCAGCTCACCAAGCCTAGCGAGAAACAATGAG. Residues: CASSPSLARNNE. The CDR3 in full is CASSPSLARNNEQFF. The whole variable domain, filled in from reference TRBV18 and TRBJ2-1, reads NAGVMQNPRHLVRRRGQEARLRCSPMKGHSHVYWYRQLPEEGLKFMVYLQKENIIDESGMPKERFSAEFPKEGPSILRIQQVVRGDSAAYFCASSPSLARNNEQFFGPGTRLTVL.

Remarks on this clone: Coverage ceases 3 residues before the CDR3 finishes, and the germline J gene fills in the end. This sequence joins TRBV6-2 or TRBV6-3 and TRBJ2-2, with unresolved D. CDR1 and CDR2 (germline): MNHEY, SVGEGT. CDR3 length: 16 amino acids. CDR3 residues: CASSYIDTLDNSPLFF. The covered CDR3 bases are TGTGCCAGCAGTTACATCGACACTTTGGATAATTCACCG.